Listed here are 25 T cell receptor beta chains from one sample, sequenced in a study of cytomegalovirus exposure and HLA in healthy donors. With 60 Vbeta and 13 Jbeta primers, the PCR was carried out. Repertoires were generated with immunoSEQ multiplex PCR, while TCRdb's copy carries only in-frame clones and drops some. Among around 200,000 clones listed, 60% to 80% were seen once. Sequenced sample: PBMCs. Receptors were obtained from a man aged 18 to 29 in good health and CMV-seronegative.

Details on this clone: Other DNA sequences in this sample translate to the same CDR3. The chain uses TRBV7-9 and TRBJ2-1, with a possible D match to TRBD2 (5 bases). The CDR3 is 12 residues long. CDR1 and CDR2 (germline): SEHNR, FQNEAQ (reference sequence). Trimming pared 5 bases from V and 5 bases from J, leaving 7 bases between. CDR3 sequence (DNA): TGTGCCAGCAGCCTGAGGGACAATGAGCAGTTCTTC. The encoded protein is CASSLRDNEQFF.

The chain combines TRBV30 with TRBJ1-1; perhaps TRBD1 as D (5 bases). The CDR3 has 13 residues. V was clipped by 5 bases and J by 4 bases, with 14 bases between them. Germline values: CDR1 GTSNPN, CDR2 SVGIG (reference sequence). The CDR3 bases are TGTGCCTGGGAATGGGCCGGGGGCACTGAAGCTTTCTTT. Translated: CAWEWAGGTEAFF.

The V and J genes are TRBV2 and TRBJ1-1, with D maybe TRBD1 (5 bases). The CDR3 is 14 amino acids. V was cut by 4 bases and J by 1 base, with 10 bases left in between. Germline CDR1 is SNHLY and CDR2 is FYNNEI. CDR3 sequence: CASSGFQGNTEAFF. CDR3 nucleotides: TGTGCCAGCAGTGGATTCCAGGGGAACACTGAAGCTTTCTTT.

J is TRBJ1-1 and V is TRBV9; TRBD1 agrees at 7 bases. Germline CDR1 and CDR2: SGDLS and YYNGEE. V shed 2 bases, J shed 0 bases, and the junction held 7 bases outside the gene matches. CDR3 length: 16 amino acids. The CDR3 coding sequence is TGTGCCAGCAGCGTCCTTACCGGACAGGTGAACACTGAAGCTTTCTTT. Protein product: CASSVLTGQVNTEAFF.

The rearrangement uses TRBV7-9 and TRBJ1-5, with D perhaps matching TRBD1 (5 bases). The V gene lost 4 bases and the J gene lost 0 bases, with 10 bases spanning the gap. The CDR3 covers 15 residues. Germline loops: CDR1 SEHNR, CDR2 FQNEAQ (reference sequence). The CDR3 reads CASSSDSYSNQPQHF. The CDR3 region has the DNA TGTGCCAGCAGCTCCGACAGCTATAGCAATCAGCCCCAGCATTTT.

The V and J genes are TRBV7-2 and TRBJ2-3; 7 nucleotides line up with TRBD1. Germline trimming cut 3 bases from V and 2 bases from J; bases unmatched to any gene: 2. The CDR3 totals 14 residues. CDR1 is SGHTA, CDR2 FQGNSA, per germline. The CDR3 region is CASSLTGTTDTQYF. For the CDR3, the DNA is TGTGCCAGCAGCTTGACAGGGACCACAGATACGCAGTATTTT.

As regards this clone: One junction end disagrees with the germline gene, perhaps due to a read error. This chain uses TRBV10-3 with TRBJ1-3; tentatively, D is TRBD1 (5 bases). Looked up from germline, CDR1 is ENHRY and CDR2 is SYGVKD. This CDR3 is 15 amino acids long. The CDR3 loop reads CAISEDRTSGDTIYF. CDR3 DNA sequence: TGTGCCATCAGTGAAGACAGAACTTCTGGAGACACCATATATTTT.

The J gene is TRBJ2-5, the V gene TRBV27; 8 nucleotides match TRBD2. The J call may be in error: the DNA end matches TRBJ2-7 better. Germline V gene sequence: CDR1 MNHEY, CDR2 SMNVEV (reference sequence). The CDR3 loop spans 15 amino acids. The CDR3 sequence is CASSLYPSGSYEQYF. CDR3 nucleotides: TGTGCCAGCAGTTTATATCCTAGCGGGTCCTACGAGCAGTACTTC.

The rearrangement links TRBV4-2 to TRBJ2-1; TRBD2 agrees at 14 bases. The CDR3 totals 16 residues. After removal of 4 bases from V and 6 bases from J, the junction contained 5 bases not matched to a gene. Germline CDR1 reads LGHNA; CDR2 reads YNFKEQ. CDR3 residues: CASSPTSGGALNEQFF. In DNA, the CDR3 is TGTGCCAGCAGCCCGACTAGCGGGGGGGCCCTCAATGAGCAGTTCTTC.

V is TRBV2 and J is TRBJ2-3, with a weak D call TRBD1 (5 bases). Trimming pared 6 bases from V and 7 bases from J, leaving 17 bases between. The germline gives CDR1 SNHLY, CDR2 FYNNEI. The CDR3 consists of 14 residues. Here the CDR3 reads CASRIQGNLNTQYF. CDR3 sequence (DNA): TGTGCCAGCAGGATCCAGGGAAACCTGAATACGCAGTATTTT.

The rearrangement joins TRBV4-3 to TRBJ2-1, with TRBD2 matching 9 bases. The CDR3 runs to 17 residues. After removal of 1 base from V and 6 bases from J, the junction contained 10 bases not matched to a gene. CDR1 LGHNA and CDR2 YSLEER come from the germline V gene. CDR3 DNA sequence: TGCGCCAGCAGCCAAGGCCTCCCTAGCGGGACAATCAATGAGCAGTTCTTC. This encodes CASSQGLPSGTINEQFF.

This sequence joins TRBV19 and TRBJ2-4, with D perhaps matching TRBD1 (6 bases). From germline, CDR1 is LNHDA and CDR2 SQIVND (reference sequence). The CDR3 sequence is 13 residues long. The V end was cut by 5 bases, the J end by 3 bases, with 8 bases between. Written as DNA, the CDR3 is TGTGCCAGTAGTGAGGGGGTCAAAAACATTCAGTACTTC. Translation gives CASSEGVKNIQYF.

This clone was observed a single time. CDR3 DNA: TGTGCCAGCAGCTTAAAGTCGGTTTCCGGGGAGCTGTTTTTT. Its protein is CASSLKSVSGELFF. V and J are TRBV7-6 and TRBJ2-2; the D is unclear. Per the germline V gene, CDR1 is SGHVS and CDR2 is FNYEAQ. Trimming pared 2 bases from V and 6 bases from J, leaving 10 bases between. The CDR3 consists of 14 residues.

This chain connects TRBV27 to TRBJ2-7; 9 bases agree with TRBD2. Germline assignment: CDR1 MNHEY and CDR2 SMNVEV (reference sequence). Trimming removed 6 bases from V and 2 bases from J; junction bases left unmatched: 11. This CDR3 comprises 16 residues. The CDR3 nucleotides are TGTGCCAGCAGAAGCACCCCTAGCGGGAATACCTACGAGCAGTACTTC. Amino acid sequence: CASRSTPSGNTYEQYF.

This clone was seen a handful of times. The chain is built from TRBV29-1 and TRBJ2-2; no firm D call. This CDR3 region has 14 residues. Germline-derived CDR1 and CDR2 are SQVTM and ANQGSEA. The germline V and J ends were trimmed by 4 bases and 0 bases, with 9 bases remaining between them. CDR3 in DNA: TGCAGCGTTGCAGTGGTCGCGAACACCGGGGAGCTGTTTTTT. Residues: CSVAVVANTGELFF.

The rearrangement links TRBV30 to TRBJ1-1, with D possibly TRBD1 on 6 matching bases. The V end lost 2 bases, the J end lost 6 bases, and 19 bases lay between the germline ends. There are 15 residues in the CDR3. Germline CDR1 is GTSNPN and CDR2 is SVGIG (reference sequence). CDR3 protein: CAWSPHSDRAPEAFF. CDR3 bases: TGTGCCTGGAGTCCACATTCGGACAGAGCCCCTGAAGCTTTCTTT.

The chain joins TRBV18 to TRBJ2-1, with D hard to call. Per germline, CDR1 KGHSH and CDR2 LQKENI. The V gene lost 1 base and the J gene lost 6 bases, with 10 bases spanning the gap. The CDR3 spans 14 residues. CDR3 amino acids: CASSPLQARNEQFF. CDR3 sequence (DNA): TGTGCCAGCTCACCACTTCAGGCCCGCAATGAGCAGTTCTTC.

This clone was seen only a few times. V and J are TRBV18 and TRBJ2-3; maybe TRBD1 (5 bases). Trimming stripped 4 bases from V and 2 bases from J, with 10 bases between. Germline CDR1 reads KGHSH; CDR2 reads LQKENI. The CDR3 has 14 residues. Here the CDR3 DNA reads TGTGCCAGCTCACAGGGGCCGTCCACAGATACGCAGTATTTT. It yields the protein CASSQGPSTDTQYF.

The V call is TRBV6-5, the J call TRBJ2-7; no clear D. The germline CDR1 and CDR2 sequences are MNHEY and SVGAGI. This CDR3 is 13 amino acids long. Trimming cost V 4 bases and J 0 bases, with 7 bases left between them. The CDR3 bases are TGTGCCAGCAGTTCCCAGGACTCCTACGAGCAGTACTTC. Protein product: CASSSQDSYEQYF.

CDR3 DNA sequence: TGTGCCAGCAGCCCGGAGGAGTTTAGCAATCAGCCCCAGCATTTT. Protein sequence: CASSPEEFSNQPQHF. The chain uses TRBV6-6 and TRBJ1-5, with D uncertain. From germline, CDR1 is MNHNY and CDR2 SVGAGI (reference sequence). Trimming removed 6 bases from V and 0 bases from J, with 12 bases in between. There are 15 residues in the CDR3.

The chain's CDR3 is CASSEGSDTEAFF. CDR3 coding DNA: TGTGCCAGCAGTGAAGGGAGTGACACTGAAGCTTTCTTT. The V gene is TRBV2, the J gene TRBJ1-1; no firm D call. V was shortened by 1 base and J by 3 bases, with 6 bases between the two germline ends. CDR1 and CDR2 (germline): SNHLY, FYNNEI. This CDR3 has 13 residues.

V is TRBV6-5 and J is TRBJ1-6; 7 bases match TRBD1. The CDR3 consists of 16 residues. V trimming: 2 bases; J trimming: 9 bases; junction bases outside the gene matches: 10. The germline V gene has CDR1 MNHEY and CDR2 SVGAGI. CDR3: CASSYLGTALGSPLHF. The CDR3 DNA is TGTGCCAGCAGTTACCTTGGGACAGCCTTAGGTTCACCCCTCCACTTT.

The V call is TRBV7-2, the J call TRBJ2-4, with 8 bases identical to TRBD2. Germline V lookup: CDR1 SGHTA, CDR2 FQGNSA. V was pared by 2 bases and J by 0 bases, with 3 bases of the junction left unmatched. This CDR3 contains 16 residues. The CDR3 region is CASSLKLAVAKNIQYF. CDR3 nucleotides: TGTGCCAGCAGCTTAAAACTAGCGGTAGCCAAAAACATTCAGTACTTC.

This sequence joins TRBV2 and TRBJ1-1, with D perhaps matching TRBD1 (5 bases). The CDR3 spans 15 residues. Per the germline V gene, CDR1 is SNHLY and CDR2 is FYNNEI. V lost 9 bases, J lost 6 bases, and 23 bases lay in between. This chain's CDR3 is CASLSLGTAGPEAFF. The CDR3 DNA sequence: TGTGCCAGTCTCAGTCTTGGGACCGCGGGACCTGAAGCTTTCTTT.

The rearrangement joins TRBV2 to TRBJ2-7, with unresolved D. V lost 4 bases to trimming and J lost 6 bases, with 7 bases between them. Germline loops: CDR1 SNHLY, CDR2 FYNNEI. The CDR3 consists of 11 residues. CDR3 coding DNA: TGTGCCAGCAGTGGGCAGTTCGAGCAGTACTTC. Its protein product is CASSGQFEQYF.